The 5 T cell receptor beta chains reported below all come from one sample, sequenced in a study of CXCR3-negative and CXCR3-positive naive CD8 T cells (dated by TCRdb to between 2018 and 2021). Sequencing used a NextSeq 550. The Human TCR Profiling Kit (MiLaboratory) was used to make UMI-labeled 5' RACE TRB cDNA libraries. Once TCRdb had reprocessed the reads, it stored one entry per CDR3 protein sequence and supplied no DNA. The data table for this sample lists thousands of distinct CDR3 sequences. In total, the top ten clones hold approximately 0.98% of the sample. The material sequenced was naive CXCR3- CD8+ T cells from blood. The cell subset or site label corresponds to: CD45RO-CCR7+CD27+CD95- naive CD8+ T cells lacking CXCR3 (TNR3-). These receptors originate from a human donor in good health. Some clones in this sample may be carry-over from other donors' samples.

This clonotype is labeled medium-sized (0.01 to 0.1%) based on frequency. The chain carries TRBV5-1 and TRBJ2-1; TCRdb lists TRBD1, though no DNA is available to test this call. Germline CDR1 and CDR2: SGHRS and YFSETQ. This CDR3 is built from 15 residues. The CDR3 loop is CASSLTGTGDNEQFF.

The genes are TRBV29-1 and TRBJ2-1; the D call of TRBD1 rests on TCRdb alone, since no DNA is present to check it. Germline values: CDR1 SQVTM, CDR2 ANQGSEA. The length of the CDR3 is 15 residues. The CDR3: CSVDPSGASYNEQFF.

This clonotype is labeled medium-sized based on frequency. V is TRBV29-1 and J is TRBJ2-1. The CDR3 has 14 residues. Germline V gene data show CDR1 as SQVTM and CDR2 as ANQGSEA. CDR3: CSVSREGPYNEQFF.

The CDR3 is CASSWGQATYEQYF. This chain joins TRBV7-9 and TRBJ2-7; TCRdb selects TRBD1, and the lack of DNA leaves this call unchecked. Germline CDR1 and CDR2: SEHNR and FQNEAQ (reference sequence). This CDR3 is built from 14 residues.

The rearrangement uses TRBV3-1 and TRBJ1-1; TCRdb calls TRBD1, which cannot be checked without DNA. This CDR3 is built from 15 residues. Germline V gives CDR1 LGHDT, CDR2 YNNKEL (reference sequence). Here the CDR3 reads CASSSYWDRGQEAFF.